The T cell receptor (beta chain) described here comes from a study of T cell changes during pregnancy in multiple sclerosis. The V gene lost 6 bases and the J gene lost 0 bases, with 6 bases spanning the gap. The germline V gene has CDR1 SNHLY and CDR2 FYNNEI. CDR3 size: 13 residues. Generated by immunoSEQ multiplex PCR, the TCRdb table keeps only in-frame clones and is missing some. The sample yields around 77,000 clones, about nine tenths seen once. The sample was peripheral blood, taken in the third trimester of pregnancy. V gene TRBV2 combines with J gene TRBJ1-3, with D unresolved. The clonotype was recovered from a female donor in good health, enrolled as a control in a pregnancy study. CDR3: CASRLSSGNTIYF. The CDR3 DNA is TGTGCCAGCAGGCTCAGCTCTGGAAACACCATATATTTT.